This TCR beta chain originates from a study of cytomegalovirus exposure and HLA in healthy donors. Worth noting for this clone: Its antigen is as yet unknown.

Study-wide points: A later analysis found most CMV-associated TCR beta chains apparently HLA-restricted.

The PCR made use of 60 Vbeta and 13 Jbeta primers. Method: immunoSEQ multiplex PCR; TCRdb's copy keeps in-frame clones and lacks some. The sample records over 90,000 clones, 66% being singletons. The CDR3 contains 12 residues. The germline CDR1 and CDR2 sequences are SGHNT and YENEEA. The V end lost 2 bases, the J end lost 15 bases, and 14 bases lay between the germline ends. This chain links TRBV11-3 with TRBJ2-1, with D maybe TRBD2 (5 bases). The source of this sequence is a woman in her fifties or sixties in good health and CMV-seronegative. Sequencing was carried out using PBMCs. The CDR3 spells CASSLNHEGWFF. Here the CDR3 DNA reads TGTGCCAGCAGCTTAAATCACGAGGGCTGGTTCTTC. The full variable domain, with the rest looked up from reference TRBV11-3 and TRBJ2-1, is EAGVVQSPRYKIIEKKQPVAFWCNPISGHNTLYWYLQNLGQGPELLIRYENEEAVDDSQLPKDRFSAERLKGVDSTLKIQPAELGDSAVYLCASSLNHEGWFFGPGTRLTVL.